These T cell receptor beta chains were read from a single sample in a study of blood T cell repertoires in COVID-19. Profiling relied on immunoSEQ multiplex PCR, and the TCRdb table lists in-frame clones only, not all of them. The table records under 250,000 clones, 70% to 90% of them present only once. The sample was peripheral blood. These receptor sequences come from an elderly man with acute or convalescent COVID-19. CDR3s include the opening cysteine and the closing phenylalanine or tryptophan. Each record gives: J gene, clone size, D gene, V gene, CDR3 DNA, CDR3 protein. A D gene is named only where the DNA matches it firmly. Some rows mark clone size as missing; the rest say once, few, many or name a class of expanded clone.

J: TRBJ1-6; size: NA; D: TRBD1; V: TRBV5-5; DNA: TGTGCCAGCAGTGTACAGGGGAATTCACCCCTCCACTTT; CDR3: CASSVQGNSPLHF
J: TRBJ1-1; size: NA; D: NA; V: TRBV27; DNA: TGTGCCAGCAGTTTATATCGGGACTCGAACACTGAAGCTTTCTTT; CDR3: CASSLYRDSNTEAFF
J: TRBJ2-5; size: NA; D: NA; V: TRBV2; DNA: TGTGCCACCAAGAGGGACTCCCAAGAGACCCAGTACTTC; CDR3: CATKRDSQETQYF
J: TRBJ1-3; size: NA; D: TRBD1; V: TRBV28; DNA: TGTGCCAGCAGGAACAGGGGGCGCCCTCCTACGTATTTT; CDR3: CASRNRGRPPTYF
J: TRBJ2-5; size: NA; D: TRBD1; V: TRBV12-3/TRBV12-4; DNA: TGTGCCAGCAGTTTAATCCAACAGGGGGCCCAGTACTTC; CDR3: CASSLIQQGAQYF
J: TRBJ2-2; size: NA; D: NA; V: TRBV4-3; DNA: TGCGCCAGCAGCCCCTCGGGGGTGATAGACGGGGAGCTGTTTTTT; CDR3: CASSPSGVIDGELFF
J: TRBJ1-5; size: NA; D: NA; V: TRBV15; DNA: TGTGCCACCAGCACAGAAGGACACCTATATCAGCCCCAGCATTTT; CDR3: CATSTEGHLYQPQHF
J: TRBJ1-1; size: once; D: NA; V: TRBV15; DNA: TGTGCCACCAGCAGAGTAGGTTTGAGGAGCACTGAAGCTTTCTTT; CDR3: CATSRVGLRSTEAFF
J: TRBJ2-5; size: NA; D: TRBD2; V: TRBV4-3; DNA: TGCGCCAGCAGCCACGGGACTAGCGGGAGCGAGACCCAGTACTTC; CDR3: CASSHGTSGSETQYF
J: TRBJ1-3; size: NA; D: NA; V: TRBV7-2; DNA: TGTGCCAGCCAACTTGAACGGGACTCTGGAAACACCATATATTTT; CDR3: CASQLERDSGNTIYF
J: TRBJ1-4; size: NA; D: TRBD1; V: TRBV7-2; DNA: TGTGCCAGCAGCCTCAGGACAGGGGGAGAAAAACTGTTTTTT; CDR3: CASSLRTGGEKLFF
J: TRBJ2-7; size: NA; D: TRBD1; V: TRBV18; DNA: TGTGCCAGCTCACAAACCGGGACAGGGAACTACGAGCAGTACTTC; CDR3: CASSQTGTGNYEQYF
J: TRBJ1-1; size: NA; D: NA; V: TRBV5-1; DNA: TGCGCCAGCAGCTTTCCAGGGGATGAAGCTTTCTTT; CDR3: CASSFPGDEAFF
J: TRBJ2-6; size: NA; D: NA; V: TRBV7-8; DNA: TGTGCCAGCAGCTTAAATGCAGCGGGCTCTGGGGCCAACGTCCTGACTTTC; CDR3: CASSLNAAGSGANVLTF
J: TRBJ2-5; size: NA; D: TRBD2; V: TRBV27; DNA: TGTGCCAGCAGTTCCCCGGGGACTAGCGGGAGGGCCGTAGAGACCCAGTACTTC; CDR3: CASSSPGTSGRAVETQYF
J: TRBJ1-2; size: NA; D: NA; V: TRBV3-1/TRBV3-2; DNA: TGTGCCAGCAGCCAATATCGTAGTCCGACTAACTATGGCTACACCTTC; CDR3: CASSQYRSPTNYGYTF
J: TRBJ1-4; size: NA; D: TRBD1; V: TRBV7-2; DNA: TGTGCCAGCAGCTTAAACCCAGGGGGCGCCAAAGGTGAAAAACTGTTTTTT; CDR3: CASSLNPGGAKGEKLFF